Sequencing of this T cell receptor (beta chain) was carried out in a study of beta chain features in type 1 diabetes (dated by TCRdb to the late 2010s). Background for the entire study: No differences in mean age, gender distribution, total cell number or subset yield were found between patients and healthy donors. Across all samples, almost 110 million sorted cells were examined, and cell number per subset correlated strongly with RNA yield. The study compared TCRB repertoires of sorted circulating CD4+ T cell subsets between recently diagnosed type 1 diabetes patients and matched healthy donors. Regulatory and stem cell-like memory subsets were isolated from only 8 patients and about eight healthy donors, whereas naive and central memory subsets came from all 30 or so donors.

General findings and caveats noted by the study authors: PCR might favor shorter templates, but patient and control samples were amplified and corrected together, so any skew would affect both groups equally. HLA sub-analyses involved small numbers of individuals, so any influence of HLA type on TCRB rearrangement remained unresolved. The naive, central memory and regulatory TCRB repertoires appeared to resemble one another more closely among patients than among healthy donors. At VDJ recombination sites, patients with type 1 diabetes made fewer insertions and deleted more nucleotides, a pattern implying thymic rearrangement abnormalities. Type 1 diabetes patients showed a moderate but significant shortening of TCRB CDR3 length in all four CD4+ subsets. Because cDNA was sequenced instead of genomic DNA, activated cells with high expression could be over-represented, although the groups did not differ in activation or CD3 levels.

All of the isolated RNA was reverse transcribed with the High Capacity cDNA Reverse Transcription Kit, so expressed TCRB transcripts were sequenced. Deep immunoSEQ sequencing was applied to naive, central memory and regulatory T cell samples, giving an average of about 3.6 million total reads per sample. Sorted cells were lysed in RLT buffer, and RNA was extracted using DNase-treated RNeasy Micro or Mini kits according to cell number. To prevent cross-contamination, every cell subset was processed on its own, while patient and healthy donor samples were processed together. TCRB sequences were amplified from cDNA with the immunoSEQ multiplex PCR, producing 87-bp fragments spanning the CDR3 region. The amplicons were sequenced using the Illumina HiSeq platform. The paper's processing steps were these. Synthetic template baselines were used to correct PCR bias computationally, reads within Hamming distance 2 were collapsed together, and singletons that could not be merged were discarded. Reads were aligned against IMGT to assign V, D and J genes, CDR3 length and insertions or deletions at six rearrangement sites. Clonotype counts were normalized to sorted cell number within each subset before computing true diversity and Gini coefficients with the tcR R package. Repertoire sharing was quantified using the overlap coefficient calculated on TCRB nucleotide sequences. Out-of-frame TCRB sequences from naive cells were analyzed as a proxy for the pre-selection repertoire. In its TCRdb copy, this immuneACCESS table keeps in-frame sequences only and misses some clones. Where compared with another copy, unresolved V genes explain less than half of these, and the others have no known cause. V, J and clone size are taken as reported in that table, and D and trimming were inferred from the DNA itself. The sample data list some 290,000 clones, and roughly 13% of these were observed just once. 0.015% to 0.02% of the sample is taken by the ten largest.

A remark on this clone: The antigen it recognizes is unknown. Per-nucleotide qualities are absent, and no much larger clonotype sits a single base away.

A single peripheral blood draw of about 116 mL on average was collected from each donor into heparinised tubes. A BD FACSAria II was used to sort naive, central memory, regulatory and stem cell-like memory CD4+ T cells with a panel that included CD45RO, CCR7, CD25, CD127, CD95 and CD27. Purity was above 95% for every sorted population. Right away, PBMCs were isolated by Lymphoprep density gradient centrifugation and were stained directly, with no culture step. Samples were stained and sorted in pairs, with one healthy donor and one patient per experiment, so that batch effects were minimized. The CDR3 has 14 amino acids, counting the end cysteine and phenylalanine. The CDR3 DNA has 42 bases and is translated from base 1. Via the germline V gene (reference sequence), CDR1 is MNHEY and CDR2 SMNVEV. Deletion took 2 bases off V and 4 bases off J, with a span of 9 bases between the germline ends.

Sequencing was performed on naive CD4+ T cells from blood. What the cell subset or site label conveys for this sample: true naive CD4+ T cells. This receptor was taken from a young man with type 1 diabetes. The rearranged segments are TRBV27 and TRBJ1-5; a confident D gene designation cannot be given. The CDR3 region has the sequence CASSLRGLNQPQHF. The DNA reads as follows: TGTGCCAGCAGTTTACGCGGCCTGAATCAGCCCCAGCATTTT.